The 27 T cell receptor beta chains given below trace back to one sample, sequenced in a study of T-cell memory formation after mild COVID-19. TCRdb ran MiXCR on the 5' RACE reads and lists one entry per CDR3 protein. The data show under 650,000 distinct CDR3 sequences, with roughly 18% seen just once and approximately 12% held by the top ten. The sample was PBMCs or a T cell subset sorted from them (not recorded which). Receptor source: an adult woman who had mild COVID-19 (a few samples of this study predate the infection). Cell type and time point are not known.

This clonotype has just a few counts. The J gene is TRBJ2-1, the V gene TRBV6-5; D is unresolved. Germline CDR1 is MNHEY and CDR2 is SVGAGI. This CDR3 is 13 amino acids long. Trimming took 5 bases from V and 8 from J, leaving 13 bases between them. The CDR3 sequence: CASSPQRRYEQFF. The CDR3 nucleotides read TGTGCCAGCAGTCCCCAGCGTCGATATGAGCAGTTCTTC.

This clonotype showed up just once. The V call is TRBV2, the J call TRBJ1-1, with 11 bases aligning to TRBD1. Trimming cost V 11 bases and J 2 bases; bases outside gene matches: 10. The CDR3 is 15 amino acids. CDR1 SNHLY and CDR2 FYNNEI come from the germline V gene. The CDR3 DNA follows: TGTGCCTCCGAAAGGGACAGGGGGACAAACACTGAAGCTTTCTTT. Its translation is CASERDRGTNTEAFF.

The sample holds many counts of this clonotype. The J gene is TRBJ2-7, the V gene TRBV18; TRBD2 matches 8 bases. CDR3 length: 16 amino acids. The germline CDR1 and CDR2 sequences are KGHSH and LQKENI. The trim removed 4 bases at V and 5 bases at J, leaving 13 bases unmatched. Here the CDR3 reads CASSQLGQLTSDEQYF. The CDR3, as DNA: TGTGCCAGCTCACAGTTGGGACAATTGACTAGCGACGAGCAGTACTTC.

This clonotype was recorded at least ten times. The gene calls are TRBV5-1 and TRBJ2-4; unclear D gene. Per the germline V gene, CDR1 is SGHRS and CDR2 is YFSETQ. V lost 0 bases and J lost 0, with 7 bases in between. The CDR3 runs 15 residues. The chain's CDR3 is CASSLDILAKNIQYF. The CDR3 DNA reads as TGCGCCAGCAGCTTGGACATCTTAGCCAAAAACATTCAGTACTTC.

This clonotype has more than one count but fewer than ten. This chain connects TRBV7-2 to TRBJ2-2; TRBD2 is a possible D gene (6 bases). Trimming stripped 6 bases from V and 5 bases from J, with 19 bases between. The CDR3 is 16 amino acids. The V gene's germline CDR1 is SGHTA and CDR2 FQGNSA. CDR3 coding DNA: TGTGCCAGCAGTAAGAGGAGGGATATTACAACCGGGGAGCTGTTTTTT. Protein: CASSKRRDITTGELFF.

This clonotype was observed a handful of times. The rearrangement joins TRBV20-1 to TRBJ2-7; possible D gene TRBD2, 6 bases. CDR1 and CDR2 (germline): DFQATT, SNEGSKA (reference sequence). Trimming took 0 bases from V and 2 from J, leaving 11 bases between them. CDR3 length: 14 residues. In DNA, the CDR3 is TGCAGTGCTAGAGAGACGGGGGATACCTACGAGCAGTACTTC. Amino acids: CSARETGDTYEQYF.

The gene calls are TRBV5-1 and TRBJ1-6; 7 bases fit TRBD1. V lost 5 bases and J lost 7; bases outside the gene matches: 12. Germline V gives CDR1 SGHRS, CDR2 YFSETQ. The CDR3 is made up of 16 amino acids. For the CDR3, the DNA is TGCGCCAGCAGAATAGGCCAGGGGGTACTAAATTCACCCCTCCACTTT. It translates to CASRIGQGVLNSPLHF.

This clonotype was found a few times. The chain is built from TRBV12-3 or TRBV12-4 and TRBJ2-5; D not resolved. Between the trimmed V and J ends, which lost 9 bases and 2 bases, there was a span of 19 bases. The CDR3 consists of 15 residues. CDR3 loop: CASSKHLGQQETQYF. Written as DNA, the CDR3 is TGTGCCAGTAGTAAACATTTGGGTCAGCAAGAGACCCAGTACTTC.

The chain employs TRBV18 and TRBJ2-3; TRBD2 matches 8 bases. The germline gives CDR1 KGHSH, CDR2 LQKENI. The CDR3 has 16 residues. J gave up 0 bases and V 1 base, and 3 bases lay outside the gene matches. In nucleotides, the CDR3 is TGTGCCAGCTCACCACTGCGCGGGGGGAGCACAGATACGCAGTATTTT. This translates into CASSPLRGGSTDTQYF.

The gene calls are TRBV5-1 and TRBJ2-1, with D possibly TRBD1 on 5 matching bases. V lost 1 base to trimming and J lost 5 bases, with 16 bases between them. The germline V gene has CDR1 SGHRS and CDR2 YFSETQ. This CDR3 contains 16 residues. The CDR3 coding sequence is TGCGCCAGCAGCTTGATAGGGCCAGGGCTGGACAATGAGCAGTTCTTC. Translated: CASSLIGPGLDNEQFF.

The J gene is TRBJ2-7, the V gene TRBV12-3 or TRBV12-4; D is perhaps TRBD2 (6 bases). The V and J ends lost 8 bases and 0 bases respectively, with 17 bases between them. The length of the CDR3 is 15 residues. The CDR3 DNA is TGTGCCAGCTCACGAACGGCGGGACCCTCCTACGAGCAGTACTTC. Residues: CASSRTAGPSYEQYF.

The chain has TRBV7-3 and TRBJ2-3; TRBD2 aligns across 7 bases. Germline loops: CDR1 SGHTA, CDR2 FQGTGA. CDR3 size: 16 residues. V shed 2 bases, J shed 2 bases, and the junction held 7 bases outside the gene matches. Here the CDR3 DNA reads TGTGCCAGCAGCTTATTGGCGGGAGAGATCACAGATACGCAGTATTTT. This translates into CASSLLAGEITDTQYF.

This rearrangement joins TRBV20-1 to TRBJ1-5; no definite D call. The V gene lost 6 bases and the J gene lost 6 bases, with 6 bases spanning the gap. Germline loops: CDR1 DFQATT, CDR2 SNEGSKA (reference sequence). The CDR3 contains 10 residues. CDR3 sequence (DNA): TGCAGTGCGGGTTCTCAGCCCCAGCATTTT. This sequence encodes CSAGSQPQHF.

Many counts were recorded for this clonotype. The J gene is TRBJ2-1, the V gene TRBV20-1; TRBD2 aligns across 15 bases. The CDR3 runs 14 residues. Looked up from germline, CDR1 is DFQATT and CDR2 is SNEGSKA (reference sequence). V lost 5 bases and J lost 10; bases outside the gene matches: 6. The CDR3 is CSAGGLAGGAEQFF. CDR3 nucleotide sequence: TGCAGTGCTGGGGGACTAGCGGGAGGTGCGGAGCAGTTCTTC.

The CDR3 reads CANRGQGMETQYF. The CDR3 DNA reads as TGTGCCAATCGCGGACAGGGGATGGAGACCCAGTACTTC. This chain joins TRBV10-3 and TRBJ2-5; TRBD1 matches at 9 bases. Germline CDR1 ENHRY, CDR2 SYGVKD. The length of the CDR3 is 13 residues. V dropped 10 bases and J dropped 5; count of bases not matched to a gene: 8.

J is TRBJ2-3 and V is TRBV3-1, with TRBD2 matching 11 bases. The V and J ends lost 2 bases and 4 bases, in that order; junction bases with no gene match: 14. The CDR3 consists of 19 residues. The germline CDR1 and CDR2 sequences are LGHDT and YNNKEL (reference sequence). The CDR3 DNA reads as TGTGCCAGCAGCCAACGGACTAGCGGGCTGTACCTCTCAGCAGATACGCAGTATTTT. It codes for CASSQRTSGLYLSADTQYF.

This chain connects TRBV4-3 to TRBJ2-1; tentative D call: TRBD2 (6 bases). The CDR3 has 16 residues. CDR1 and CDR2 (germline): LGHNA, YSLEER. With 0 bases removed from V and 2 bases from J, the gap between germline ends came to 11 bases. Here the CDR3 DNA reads TGCGCCAGCAGCCAAGATGGAACGGGAGCCTACAATGAGCAGTTCTTC. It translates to CASSQDGTGAYNEQFF.

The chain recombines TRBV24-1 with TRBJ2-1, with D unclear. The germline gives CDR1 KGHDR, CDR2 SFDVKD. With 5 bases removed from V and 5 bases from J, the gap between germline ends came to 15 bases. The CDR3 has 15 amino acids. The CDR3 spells CATSVSQNLNNEQFF. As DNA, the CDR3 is TGTGCCACCAGTGTGTCCCAGAACCTTAACAATGAGCAGTTCTTC.

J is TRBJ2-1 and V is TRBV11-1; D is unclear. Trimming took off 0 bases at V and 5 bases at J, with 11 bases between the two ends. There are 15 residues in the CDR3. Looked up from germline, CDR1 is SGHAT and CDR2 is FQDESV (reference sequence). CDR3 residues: CASSLAFGQNNEQFF. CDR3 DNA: TGTGCCAGCAGCTTAGCTTTCGGGCAGAACAATGAGCAGTTCTTC.

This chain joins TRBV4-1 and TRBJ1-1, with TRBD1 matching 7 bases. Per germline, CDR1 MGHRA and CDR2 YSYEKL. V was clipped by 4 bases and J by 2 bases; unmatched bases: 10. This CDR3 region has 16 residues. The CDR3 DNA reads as TGCGCCAGCAGCCGACCGGGACAGAAAACCAACACTGAAGCTTTCTTT. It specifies CASSRPGQKTNTEAFF.

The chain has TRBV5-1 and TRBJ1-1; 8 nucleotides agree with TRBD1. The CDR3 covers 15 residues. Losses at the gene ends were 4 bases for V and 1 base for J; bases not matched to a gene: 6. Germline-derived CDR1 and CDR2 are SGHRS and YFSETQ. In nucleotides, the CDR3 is TGCGCCAGCAGCCCCTGGACAGGGAAGAACACTGAAGCTTTCTTT. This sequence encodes CASSPWTGKNTEAFF.

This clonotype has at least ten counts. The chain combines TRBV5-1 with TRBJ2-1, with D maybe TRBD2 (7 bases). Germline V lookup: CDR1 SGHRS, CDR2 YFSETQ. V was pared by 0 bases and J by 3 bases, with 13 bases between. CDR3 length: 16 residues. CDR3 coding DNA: TGCGCCAGCAGCTTGGCCGCGGGGGCGGGCTACAATGAGCAGTTCTTC. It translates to CASSLAAGAGYNEQFF.

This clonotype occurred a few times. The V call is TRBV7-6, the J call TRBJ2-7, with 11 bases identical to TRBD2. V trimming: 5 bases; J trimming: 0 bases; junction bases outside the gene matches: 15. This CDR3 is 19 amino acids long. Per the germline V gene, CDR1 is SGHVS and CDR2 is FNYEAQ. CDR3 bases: TGTGCCAGCAGCCCAACCGGGACTAGCGGCCAGGAGAGCTCCTACGAGCAGTACTTC. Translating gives CASSPTGTSGQESSYEQYF.

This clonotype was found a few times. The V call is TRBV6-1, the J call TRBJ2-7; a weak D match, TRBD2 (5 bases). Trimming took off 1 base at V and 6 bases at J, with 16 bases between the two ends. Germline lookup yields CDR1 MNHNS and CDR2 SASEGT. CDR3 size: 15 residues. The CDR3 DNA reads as TGTGCCAGCAGTGAAGGACGCACGGGGATTGGCGAGCAGTACTTC. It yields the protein CASSEGRTGIGEQYF.

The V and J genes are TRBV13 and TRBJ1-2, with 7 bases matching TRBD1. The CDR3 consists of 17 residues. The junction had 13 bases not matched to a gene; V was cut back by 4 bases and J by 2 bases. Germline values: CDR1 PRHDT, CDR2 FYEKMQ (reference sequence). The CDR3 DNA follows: TGTGCCAGCAGCTCAGGCTCGGGGGGACAGCCCAACTATGGCTACACCTTC. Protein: CASSSGSGGQPNYGYTF.

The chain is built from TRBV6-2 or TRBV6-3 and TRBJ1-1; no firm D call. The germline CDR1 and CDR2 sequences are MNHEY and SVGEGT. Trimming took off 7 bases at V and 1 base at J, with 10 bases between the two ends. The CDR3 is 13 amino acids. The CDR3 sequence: CASKGTENTEAFF. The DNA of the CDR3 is TGTGCCAGCAAGGGCACAGAGAACACTGAAGCTTTCTTT.

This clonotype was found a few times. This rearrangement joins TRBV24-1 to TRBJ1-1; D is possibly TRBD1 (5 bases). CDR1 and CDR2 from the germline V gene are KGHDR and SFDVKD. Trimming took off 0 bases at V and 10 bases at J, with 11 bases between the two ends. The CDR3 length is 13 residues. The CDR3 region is CATSDLGGLGAFF. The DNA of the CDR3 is TGTGCCACCAGTGATTTGGGGGGACTCGGAGCTTTCTTT.